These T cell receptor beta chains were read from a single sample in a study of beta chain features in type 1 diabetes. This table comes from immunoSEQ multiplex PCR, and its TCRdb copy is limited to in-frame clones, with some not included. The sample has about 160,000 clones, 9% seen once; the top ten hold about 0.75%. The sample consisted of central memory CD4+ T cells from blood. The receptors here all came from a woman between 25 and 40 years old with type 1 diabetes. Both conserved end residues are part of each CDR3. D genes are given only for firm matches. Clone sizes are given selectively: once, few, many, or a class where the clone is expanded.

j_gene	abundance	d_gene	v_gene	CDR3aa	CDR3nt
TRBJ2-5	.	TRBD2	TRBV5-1	CASIESLAGETQYF	TGCGCCAGCATCGAGTCTCTAGCGGGGGAGACCCAGTACTTC
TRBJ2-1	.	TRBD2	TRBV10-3	CASSEEIGLAPFF	TGTGCCAGCAGTGAAGAGATCGGACTAGCACCGTTCTTC
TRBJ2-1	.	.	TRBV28	CASSLISTGANNEQFF	TGTGCCAGCAGTTTGATATCGACAGGAGCAAACAATGAGCAGTTCTTC
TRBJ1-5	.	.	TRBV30	CAWSRFSNQPQHF	TGTGCCTGGTCCAGGTTTAGCAATCAGCCCCAGCATTTT
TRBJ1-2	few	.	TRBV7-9	CASSLGGSVGYTF	TGTGCCAGCAGCTTGGGGGGGAGTGTTGGCTACACCTTC
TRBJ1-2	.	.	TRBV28	CASETNYGYTF	TGTGCCAGCGAGACTAACTATGGCTACACCTTC
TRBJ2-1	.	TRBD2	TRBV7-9	CASSLSAGGLGEQFF	TGTGCCAGCAGCTTATCAGCGGGAGGGCTTGGTGAGCAGTTCTTC
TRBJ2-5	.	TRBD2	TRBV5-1	CASSYSLAAEGVTQYF	TGCGCCAGCAGTTACAGTCTAGCGGCGGAAGGTGTAACCCAGTACTTC
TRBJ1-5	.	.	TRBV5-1	CASSLGGGVQPQHF	TGCGCCAGCAGCTTGGGTGGCGGGGTTCAGCCCCAGCATTTT
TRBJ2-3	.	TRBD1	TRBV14	CASSQRTGAADTQYF	TGTGCCAGCAGCCAACGGACAGGGGCAGCAGATACGCAGTATTTT
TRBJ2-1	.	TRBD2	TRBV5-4	CASSLGGGVGLASNEQFF	TGTGCCAGCAGCTTGGGGGGCGGTGTCGGACTAGCGTCCAATGAGCAGTTCTTC
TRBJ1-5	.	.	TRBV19	CASTLSGWGFSNQPQHF	TGTGCCAGTACCCTATCAGGTTGGGGCTTTAGCAATCAGCCCCAGCATTTT
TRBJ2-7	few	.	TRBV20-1	CSANRAYEQYF	TGCAGTGCTAACAGGGCCTACGAGCAGTACTTC
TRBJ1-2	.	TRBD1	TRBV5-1	CASSLIRQGINGYTF	TGCGCCAGCAGCTTAATACGACAGGGTATCAATGGCTACACCTTC
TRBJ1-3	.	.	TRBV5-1	CASSSSGPGNTIYF	TGCGCCAGCAGCTCGTCGGGTCCAGGAAACACCATATATTTT
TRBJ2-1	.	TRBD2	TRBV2	CASSELTGGSDYNEQFF	TGTGCCAGCAGTGAATTAACGGGCGGGAGCGATTACAATGAGCAGTTCTTC
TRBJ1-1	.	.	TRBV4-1	CASSQEEGAAFF	TGTGCCAGCAGCCAAGAAGAAGGGGCAGCTTTCTTT
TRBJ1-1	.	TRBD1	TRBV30	CALGTGGDEAFF	TGTGCCCTAGGGACAGGGGGAGATGAAGCTTTCTTT
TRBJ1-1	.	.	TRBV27	CASSFFSPQATEAFF	TGTGCCAGCAGTTTCTTTTCCCCTCAGGCTACTGAAGCTTTCTTT
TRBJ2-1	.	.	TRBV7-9	CASNLLRDSGVNEQFF	TGTGCCAGCAACCTACTTCGGGACTCCGGTGTGAATGAGCAGTTCTTC
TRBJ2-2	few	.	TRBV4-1	CASSQARAHTGELFF	TGCGCCAGCAGCCAAGCCAGGGCCCACACCGGGGAGCTGTTTTTT
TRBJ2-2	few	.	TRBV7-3	CASSLVAGSGELFF	TGTGCCAGCAGCTTAGTGGCGGGGTCCGGGGAGCTGTTTTTT
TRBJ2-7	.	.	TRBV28	CASSLWASSYEQYF	TGTGCCAGCAGTTTATGGGCCTCTTCTTACGAGCAGTACTTC
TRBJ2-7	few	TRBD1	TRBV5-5	CASSMTGTRDEQYF	TGTGCCAGCAGCATGACAGGGACCCGGGACGAGCAGTACTTC
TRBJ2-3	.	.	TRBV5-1	CASSIGSITDTQYF	TGCGCCAGCAGCATCGGGAGCATCACAGATACGCAGTATTTT
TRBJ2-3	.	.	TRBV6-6	CASSSGGTQYF	TGTGCCAGCAGTAGCGGAGGTACGCAGTATTTT
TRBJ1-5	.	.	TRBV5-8	CASSLGRDPARNQPQHF	TGTGCCAGCAGCTTGGGGAGGGACCCTGCACGCAATCAGCCCCAGCATTTT
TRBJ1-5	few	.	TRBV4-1	CASSQDPAGANQPQHF	TGCGCCAGCAGCCAAGATCCGGCCGGAGCCAATCAGCCCCAGCATTTT
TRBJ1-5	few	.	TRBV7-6	CASSPNSNQPQHF	TGTGCCAGCAGCCCAAATAGCAATCAGCCCCAGCATTTT
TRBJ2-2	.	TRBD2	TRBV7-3	CASSLSAGGPIGELFF	TGTGCCAGCAGCTTGAGTGCGGGAGGGCCGATCGGGGAGCTGTTTTTT
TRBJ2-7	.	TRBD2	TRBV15	CATSRLRTSWSYEQYF	TGTGCCACCAGCAGACTTAGGACTAGTTGGTCCTACGAGCAGTACTTC
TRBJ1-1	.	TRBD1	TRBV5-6	CASSFGQADTEAFF	TGTGCCAGCAGCTTTGGACAGGCGGACACTGAAGCTTTCTTT
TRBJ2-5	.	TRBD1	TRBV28	CASSLYRGQNSQETQYF	TGTGCCAGCAGTTTGTATAGGGGACAGAACTCCCAAGAGACCCAGTACTTC
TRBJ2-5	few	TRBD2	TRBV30	CAWDIAGPQETQYF	TGTGCCTGGGACATAGCGGGACCCCAAGAGACCCAGTACTTC
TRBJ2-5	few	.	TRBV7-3	CASSERAPETQYF	TGTGCCAGCAGCGAGAGGGCCCCAGAGACCCAGTACTTC
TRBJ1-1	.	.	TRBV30	CAWSVRGGAEAFF	TGTGCCTGGAGTGTACGCGGGGGGGCTGAAGCTTTCTTT
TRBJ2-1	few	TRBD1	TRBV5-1	CASSTGQNNEQFF	TGCGCCAGCAGCACGGGACAGAACAATGAGCAGTTCTTC
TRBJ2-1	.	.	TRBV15	CATSRDRQERNEQFF	TGTGCCACCAGCAGAGATAGGCAGGAACGGAATGAGCAGTTCTTC
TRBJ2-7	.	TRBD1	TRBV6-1	CASKGQEAYEQYF	TGTGCCAGCAAAGGACAGGAAGCCTACGAGCAGTACTTC
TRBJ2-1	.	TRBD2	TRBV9	CASSLGLAGVHEQFF	TGTGCCAGCAGCCTGGGACTAGCGGGGGTGCATGAGCAGTTCTTC
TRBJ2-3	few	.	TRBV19	CASSISGTDTQYF	TGTGCCAGTAGTATATCGGGGACAGATACGCAGTATTTT
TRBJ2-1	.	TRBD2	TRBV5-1	CASSELAGEYNEQFF	TGCGCCAGCAGCGAGCTAGCGGGGGAATACAATGAGCAGTTCTTC
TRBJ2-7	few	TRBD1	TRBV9	CASSLRDRGSYEQYF	TGTGCCAGCAGCCTTAGGGACAGGGGTTCCTACGAGCAGTACTTC
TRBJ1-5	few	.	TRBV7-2	CASSLRGPQPQHF	TGTGCCAGCAGCTTAAGGGGTCCTCAGCCCCAGCATTTT
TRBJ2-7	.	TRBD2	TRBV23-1	CASDPPGGGYRVYEQYF	TGCGCCAGCGACCCCCCCGGGGGAGGGTATCGCGTCTACGAGCAGTACTTC
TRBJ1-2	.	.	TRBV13	CASSPVVTGASNYGYTF	TGTGCCAGCAGCCCGGTAGTGACAGGCGCCTCTAACTATGGCTACACCTTC
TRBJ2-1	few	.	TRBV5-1	CASSLATSNNEQFF	TGCGCCAGCAGCTTGGCCACTAGCAACAATGAGCAGTTCTTC
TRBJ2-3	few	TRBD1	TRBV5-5	CASSLGTGRLPDTQYF	TGTGCCAGCAGCCTAGGGACAGGGCGCCTCCCAGATACGCAGTATTTT
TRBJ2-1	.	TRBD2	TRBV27	CASSLPGLRFNEQFF	TGTGCCAGCAGTTTACCGGGACTACGTTTCAATGAGCAGTTCTTC
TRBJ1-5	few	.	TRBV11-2	CASSLGQGPDQPQHF	TGTGCCAGCAGCTTGGGGCAGGGTCCCGACCAGCCCCAGCATTTT
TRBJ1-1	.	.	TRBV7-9	CASNSIGTPNTEAFF	TGTGCCAGCAACTCTATTGGGACACCGAACACTGAAGCTTTCTTT
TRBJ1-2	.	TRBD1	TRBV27	CASSPDRGRGYTF	TGTGCCAGCAGTCCGGACAGGGGGCGCGGCTACACCTTC
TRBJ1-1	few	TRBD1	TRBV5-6	CASSSITGQSGAFF	TGTGCCAGCAGCTCGATAACGGGACAGTCGGGGGCTTTCTTT
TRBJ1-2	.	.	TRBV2	CASRAEGNYGYTF	TGTGCCAGCAGGGCCGAGGGAAACTATGGCTACACCTTC
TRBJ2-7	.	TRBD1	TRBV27	CASSSGTGFSYEQYF	TGTGCCAGCAGTTCCGGGACAGGGTTTTCCTACGAGCAGTACTTC
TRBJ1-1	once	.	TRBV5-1	CASSFSKGQTEAFF	TGCGCCAGCAGCTTCTCAAAGGGGCAAACTGAAGCTTTCTTT
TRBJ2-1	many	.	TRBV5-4	CASSRGPGGYNEQFF	TGTGCCAGCAGTCGGGGACCAGGGGGGTACAATGAGCAGTTCTTC